The source of this TCR beta chain is a study of cytomegalovirus exposure and HLA in healthy donors. The V gene's germline CDR1 is LNHDA and CDR2 SQIVND (reference sequence). The J segment lost 3 bases and the V segment lost 10 bases, leaving 5 bases of the junction unmatched. The CDR3 is made up of 12 amino acids. As concerns this clone: Its antigen is not identified.

Broader study findings: The authors judged a highly shared variant cluster likely a sequencing artifact. Exclusion applied to some V segments, including TRBV6-2 and TRBV6-3, as they were indistinguishable. The Asian-associated ancestry cluster reportedly had fewer N-insertions than the approximately 670-donor mean in a later analysis.

PCR employed 60 Vbeta and 13 Jbeta primers. The table came from immunoSEQ multiplex PCR; TCRdb's copy has only in-frame clones and leaves some out. This sample has just over 150,000 clones, with around 88% found just once. This sequence was found in a woman aged 18-29 years in good health and CMV-seronegative. What was sequenced was PBMCs. The chain recombines TRBV19 with TRBJ1-2; TRBD1 aligns across 7 bases. The CDR3 DNA reads as TGTGCCACTTCCGGGACAGACTATGGCTACACCTTC. The encoded protein is CATSGTDYGYTF.